This T cell receptor (beta chain) was found in a study of early T cells in non-severe SARS-CoV-2 infection (dated by TCRdb to the early 2020s). Background for the entire study: Because TCR sequencing was done on bulk RNA from unsorted whole blood, the alpha and beta chains could not be paired.

A case-control design nested within a healthcare worker cohort in London, UK, was used, with weekly nasopharyngeal swab PCR tests and blood sampling performed. Between 23 and 31 March 2020, the week of the UK lockdown, healthcare workers were enrolled and then followed up weekly for as long as 16 weeks. CDR1 and CDR2 (SGHNT, YYREEE) derive from the germline V gene (reference sequence). Trimming takes 1 base from V and 8 bases from J, and the germline ends sit 12 bases apart. Inclusive of the bounding cysteine and phenylalanine, the CDR3 is 13 residues long. Here the CDR3 DNA is all that survives: 39 bases in frame from base 1. Library construction relied on 5' RACE. Sequencing was performed on a NextSeq 500. Unique molecular identifiers were attached to individual cDNA molecules in the TCR library protocol so that sequencing error and PCR bias could be corrected. Both TCR alpha and beta chains were sequenced, and tight co-correlation was observed between alpha and beta sequence abundances in each sample. In the authors' own workflow: Decombinator V4 was used to annotate TCR sequences for V gene, J gene and CDR3. TCRs were defined as expanded if a significant change between any two time points was detected under a Poisson model with p below 0.0001. TCR abundances were normalised to the total number of TCRs sequenced in each sample and reported as counts per million. MAIT TCRs were defined by TRAV1-2 paired with TRAJ12, TRAJ20 or TRAJ33, and iNKT TCRs by TRAV10 paired with TRAJ18. A search of VDJdb, accessed on 1 November 2021, was run for TCRs annotated to CMV, EBV and SARS-CoV-2, with TCRs annotated for multiple antigens excluded. TCRdb reran the public reads through fastp at Q25 and MiXCR, keeping productive beta chains. Rows with a matching CDR3 protein are joined into one entry that keeps the most common DNA and genes. The V and J calls were not made by the authors but by TCRdb's processing. Counted in this sample were about 60,000 distinct CDR3 sequences; roughly 21% of them appeared once. 15% to 20% of the sample is taken by the ten largest.

Summary of the overall study and its limitations: Matching against VDJdb was skewed toward anti-spike CD8 responses, likely underestimated virus-specific expansions, and missed private and CD4 specificities.

As regards this clonotype: What this receptor recognizes is not known. It has no much larger one-base neighbor in the sample; base qualities were not kept.

Sequencing used whole blood, obtained at baseline. This receptor chain uses TRBV5-4 and TRBJ1-1; TRBD1 is possibly the D segment (6 matching bases). The TCR was taken from an adult who was a healthcare worker with PCR-confirmed SARS-CoV-2 infection or an uninfected control (not recorded which). The DNA reads TGTGCCAGCAGCTTGATAGGGGGTTCCGAAGCTTTCTTT. The resulting protein is CASSLIGGSEAFF.